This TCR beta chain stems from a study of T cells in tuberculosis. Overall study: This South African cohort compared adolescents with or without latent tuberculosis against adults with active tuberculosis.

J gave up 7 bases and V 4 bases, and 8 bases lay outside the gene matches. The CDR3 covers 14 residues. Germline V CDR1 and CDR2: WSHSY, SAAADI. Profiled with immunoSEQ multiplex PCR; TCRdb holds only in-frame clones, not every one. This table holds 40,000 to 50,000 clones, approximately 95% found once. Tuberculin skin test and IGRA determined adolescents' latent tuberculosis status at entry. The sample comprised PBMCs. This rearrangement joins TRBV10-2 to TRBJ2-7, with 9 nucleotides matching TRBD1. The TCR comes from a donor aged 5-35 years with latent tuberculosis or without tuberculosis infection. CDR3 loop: CASSGDRAGREQYF. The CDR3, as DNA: TGCGCCAGCAGTGGGGACAGGGCCGGGAGGGAGCAGTACTTC.